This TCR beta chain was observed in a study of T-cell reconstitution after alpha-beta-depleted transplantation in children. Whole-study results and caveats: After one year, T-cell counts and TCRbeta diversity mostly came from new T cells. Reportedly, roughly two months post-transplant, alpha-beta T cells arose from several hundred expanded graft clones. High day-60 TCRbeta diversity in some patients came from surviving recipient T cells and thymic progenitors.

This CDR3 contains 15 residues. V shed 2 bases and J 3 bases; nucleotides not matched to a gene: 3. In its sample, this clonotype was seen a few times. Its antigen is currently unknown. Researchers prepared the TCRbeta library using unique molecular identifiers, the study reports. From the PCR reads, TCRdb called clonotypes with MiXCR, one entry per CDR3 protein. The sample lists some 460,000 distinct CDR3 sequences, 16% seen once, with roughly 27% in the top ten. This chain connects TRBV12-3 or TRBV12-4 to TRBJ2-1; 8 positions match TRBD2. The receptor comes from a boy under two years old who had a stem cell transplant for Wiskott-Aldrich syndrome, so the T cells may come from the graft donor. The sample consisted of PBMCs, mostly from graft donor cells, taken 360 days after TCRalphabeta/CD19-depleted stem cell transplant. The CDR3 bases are TGTGCCAGCAGTTTATATAGCGGGGTCTACAATGAGCAGTTCTTC. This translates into CASSLYSGVYNEQFF.